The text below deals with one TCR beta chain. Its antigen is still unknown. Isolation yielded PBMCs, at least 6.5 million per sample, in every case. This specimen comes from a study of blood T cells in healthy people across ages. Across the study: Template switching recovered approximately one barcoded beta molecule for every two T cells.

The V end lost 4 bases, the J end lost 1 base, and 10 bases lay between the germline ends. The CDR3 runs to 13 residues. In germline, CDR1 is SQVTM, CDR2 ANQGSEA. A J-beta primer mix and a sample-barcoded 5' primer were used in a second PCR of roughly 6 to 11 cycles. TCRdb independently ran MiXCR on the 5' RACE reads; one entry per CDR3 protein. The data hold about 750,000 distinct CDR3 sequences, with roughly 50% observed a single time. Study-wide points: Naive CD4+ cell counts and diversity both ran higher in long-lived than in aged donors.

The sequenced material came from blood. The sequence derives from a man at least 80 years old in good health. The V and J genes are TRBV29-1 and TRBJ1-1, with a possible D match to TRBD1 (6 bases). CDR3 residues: CSVGRTANTEAFF. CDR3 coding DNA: TGCAGCGTTGGACGGACAGCGAACACTGAAGCTTTCTTT.